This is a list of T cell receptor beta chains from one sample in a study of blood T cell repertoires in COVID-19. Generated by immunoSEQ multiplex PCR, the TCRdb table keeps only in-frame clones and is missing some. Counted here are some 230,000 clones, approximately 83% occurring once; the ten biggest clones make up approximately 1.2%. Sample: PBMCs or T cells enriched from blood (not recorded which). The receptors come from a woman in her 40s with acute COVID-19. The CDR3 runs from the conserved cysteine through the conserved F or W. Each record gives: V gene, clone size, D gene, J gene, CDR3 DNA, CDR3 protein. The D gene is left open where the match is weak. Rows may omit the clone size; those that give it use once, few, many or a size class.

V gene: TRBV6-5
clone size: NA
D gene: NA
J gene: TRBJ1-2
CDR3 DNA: TGTGCCAGCAGTTCTGCAACTTACTATGGCTACACCTTC
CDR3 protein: CASSSATYYGYTF

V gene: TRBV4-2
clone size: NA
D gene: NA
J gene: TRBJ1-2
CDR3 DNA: TGTGCCAGCAGCCAAGAAACGGGGGATGGCTACACCTTC
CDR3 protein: CASSQETGDGYTF

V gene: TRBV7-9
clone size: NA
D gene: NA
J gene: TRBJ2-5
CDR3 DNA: TGTGCCAGCAGCTCAGGGGTCAGGGAGACCCAGTACTTC
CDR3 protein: CASSSGVRETQYF

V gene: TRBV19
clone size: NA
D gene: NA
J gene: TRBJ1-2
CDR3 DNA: TGTGCCAGTAGCAAGGACATTTCGAACTATGGCTACACCTTC
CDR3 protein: CASSKDISNYGYTF

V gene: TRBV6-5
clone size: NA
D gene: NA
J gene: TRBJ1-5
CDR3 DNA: TGTGCCAGCGAAGCGAACCTCAGGGGCCGAGAGCCCCAGCATTTT
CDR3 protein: CASEANLRGREPQHF

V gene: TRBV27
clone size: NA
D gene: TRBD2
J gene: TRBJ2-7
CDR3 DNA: TGTGCCAGCGCCTGGGGACTAGCCAACAACGAGCAGTACTTC
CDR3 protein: CASAWGLANNEQYF

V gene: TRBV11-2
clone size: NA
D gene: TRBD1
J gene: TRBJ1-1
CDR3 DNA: TGTGCCAGCAGCTTACAGGGGGGAAGAAACACTGAAGCTTTCTTT
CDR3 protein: CASSLQGGRNTEAFF

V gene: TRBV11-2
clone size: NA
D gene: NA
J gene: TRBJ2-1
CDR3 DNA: TGTGCCAGCAGCTTGGCTAGATCCGGTGAGCAGTTCTTC
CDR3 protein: CASSLARSGEQFF

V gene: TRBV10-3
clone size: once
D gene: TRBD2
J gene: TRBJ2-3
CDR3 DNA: TGTGCCATCAGTGGTTCGGGGGGAGGACCAGATACGCAGTATTTT
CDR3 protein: CAISGSGGGPDTQYF

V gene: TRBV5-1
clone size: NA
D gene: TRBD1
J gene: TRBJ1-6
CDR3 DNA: TGCGCCAGCAGGCCGACAGGGGCTTATTCACCCCTCCACTTT
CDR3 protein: CASRPTGAYSPLHF

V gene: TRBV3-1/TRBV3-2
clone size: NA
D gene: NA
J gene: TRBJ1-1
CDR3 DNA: TGTGCCAGCAGCCTCAGTCGGAACACTGAAGCTTTCTTT
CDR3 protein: CASSLSRNTEAFF

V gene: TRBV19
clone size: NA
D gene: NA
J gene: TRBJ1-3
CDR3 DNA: TGTGCCAGCACATCCGGGGGGGGTTACTCTGGAAACACCATATATTTT
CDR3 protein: CASTSGGGYSGNTIYF

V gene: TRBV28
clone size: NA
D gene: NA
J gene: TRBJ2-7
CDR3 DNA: TGTGCCAGCAGAACTGCGGGTGGAGGGTTACACGAGCAGTACTTC
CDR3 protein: CASRTAGGGLHEQYF

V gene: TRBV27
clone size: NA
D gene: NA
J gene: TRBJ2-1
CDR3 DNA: TGTGCCAGCAGTTTAAATCGGGCGACCGGGGATAATGAGCAGTTCTTC
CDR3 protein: CASSLNRATGDNEQFF

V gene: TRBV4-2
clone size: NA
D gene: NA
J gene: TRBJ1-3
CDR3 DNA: TGTGCCAGCAGCCAAGATGGTGGTCAGGGCTCTAACACCATATATTTT
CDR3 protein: CASSQDGGQGSNTIYF

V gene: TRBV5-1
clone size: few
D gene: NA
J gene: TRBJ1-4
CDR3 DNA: TGCGCCAGCAGCTTGGCCAGTTCAACTAATGAAAAACTGTTTTTT
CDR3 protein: CASSLASSTNEKLFF

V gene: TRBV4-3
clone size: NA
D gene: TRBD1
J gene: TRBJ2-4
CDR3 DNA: TGCGCCAGCAGCCTAACCGGGACAGGAGTAAACATTCAGTACTTC
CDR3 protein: CASSLTGTGVNIQYF

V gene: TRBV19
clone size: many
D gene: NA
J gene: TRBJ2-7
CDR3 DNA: TGTGCCAGTAGTATACAGGGTTACGAGCAGTACTTC
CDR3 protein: CASSIQGYEQYF

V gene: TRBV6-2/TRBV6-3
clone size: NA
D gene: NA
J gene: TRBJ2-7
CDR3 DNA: TGTGCCAGCAGTTACAACTTCTACGAGCAGTACTTC
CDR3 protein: CASSYNFYEQYF

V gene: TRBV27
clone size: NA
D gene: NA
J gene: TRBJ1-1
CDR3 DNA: TGTGCCAGCAGTTCGTTACAGGCGGGGACCACTGAAGCTTTCTTT
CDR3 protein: CASSSLQAGTTEAFF

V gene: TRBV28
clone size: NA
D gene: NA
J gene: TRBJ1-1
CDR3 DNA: TGTGCCAGCACCCCCCCCCAGGGACACGGGCGTGAAGCTTTCTTT
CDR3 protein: CASTPPQGHGREAFF

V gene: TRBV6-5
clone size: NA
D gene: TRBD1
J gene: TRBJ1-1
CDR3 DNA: TGTGCCAGCAGATCAGGGGGGAACACTGAAGCTTTCTTT
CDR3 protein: CASRSGGNTEAFF

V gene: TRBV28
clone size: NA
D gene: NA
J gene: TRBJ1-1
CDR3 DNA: TGTGCCAGCAGTGTCGTTGTGAACACTGAAGCTTTCTTT
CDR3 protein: CASSVVVNTEAFF

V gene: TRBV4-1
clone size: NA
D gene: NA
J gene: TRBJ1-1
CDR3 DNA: TGCGCCAGCAGCCGGGCCCCAACCGTGGGCACTGAAGCTTTCTTT
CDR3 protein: CASSRAPTVGTEAFF

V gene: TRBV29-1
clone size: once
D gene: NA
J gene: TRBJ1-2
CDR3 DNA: TGCAGCGTTGGACGGGCCGGGAATATATATGGCTACACCTTC
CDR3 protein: CSVGRAGNIYGYTF

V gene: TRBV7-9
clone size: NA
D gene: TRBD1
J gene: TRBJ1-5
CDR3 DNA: TGTGCCAGCAGCTTAGAGACAGGGGTGGGCAATCAGCCCCAGCATTTT
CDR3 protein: CASSLETGVGNQPQHF

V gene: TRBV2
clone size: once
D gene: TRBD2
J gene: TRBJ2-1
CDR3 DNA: TGTGCCAGCGAAACTAGCGGGAGGGGTGAGCAGTTCTTC
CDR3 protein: CASETSGRGEQFF

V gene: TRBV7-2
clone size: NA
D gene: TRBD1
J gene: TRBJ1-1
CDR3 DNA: TGTGCCAGCAGCTTTAGACAGGGATTATACACTGAAGCTTTCTTT
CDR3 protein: CASSFRQGLYTEAFF

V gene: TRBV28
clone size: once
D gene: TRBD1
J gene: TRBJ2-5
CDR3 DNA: TGTGCCAGCAGATTCTCGAGGGGGCGCGGGACCCAGTACTTC
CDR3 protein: CASRFSRGRGTQYF

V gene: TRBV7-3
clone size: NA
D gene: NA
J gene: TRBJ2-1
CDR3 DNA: TGTGCCAGCAGCCTACTCGCGGGGGCTGGGGGCAATGAGCAGTTCTTC
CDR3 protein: CASSLLAGAGGNEQFF

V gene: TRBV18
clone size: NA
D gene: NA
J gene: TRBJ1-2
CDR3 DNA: TGTGCCAGCTCACCACAGGGAGCTGATGGCTACACCTTC
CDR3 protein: CASSPQGADGYTF

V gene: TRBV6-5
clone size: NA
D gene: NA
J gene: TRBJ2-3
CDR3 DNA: TGTGCCAGCAGTTTAGGGGGAGAAATAGATACGCAGTATTTT
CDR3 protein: CASSLGGEIDTQYF

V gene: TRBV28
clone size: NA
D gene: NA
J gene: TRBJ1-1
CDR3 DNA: TGTGCCAGCAGACCCCCGAGGGGGGCGCGGGAGGGGACTGAAGCTTTCTTT
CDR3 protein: CASRPPRGAREGTEAFF

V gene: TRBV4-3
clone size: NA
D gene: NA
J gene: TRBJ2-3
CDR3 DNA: TGCGCCAGCAGCCAAGATACGGGATCAAGCCTTACCCGGTATTTT
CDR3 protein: CASSQDTGSSLTRYF

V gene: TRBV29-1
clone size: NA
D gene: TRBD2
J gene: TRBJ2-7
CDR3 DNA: TGCAGCGTTGATGTAGCGGGAGGATTGTACTTC
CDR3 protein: CSVDVAGGLYF

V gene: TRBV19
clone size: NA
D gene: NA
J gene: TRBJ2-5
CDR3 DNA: TGTGCCAGTAGTATATCGAGGGGGGGGGCTTCGGAGACCCAGTACTTC
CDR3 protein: CASSISRGGASETQYF

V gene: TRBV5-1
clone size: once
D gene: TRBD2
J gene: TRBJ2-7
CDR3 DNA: TGCGCCAGCAGCTGGCGCGGGGGCGAGCAGTACTTC
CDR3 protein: CASSWRGGEQYF

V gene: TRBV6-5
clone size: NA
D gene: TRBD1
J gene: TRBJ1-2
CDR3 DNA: TGTGCCAGCAGTTACGTGACAGGGAGTCAATATGGCTACACCTTC
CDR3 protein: CASSYVTGSQYGYTF